This paragraph covers one T cell receptor (beta chain) sequence. The conserved final phenylalanine or tryptophan is absent from the CDR3, which likely points to a read error. TCRdb reanalysed the 5' RACE reads using MiXCR and keeps one entry per CDR3 protein. The data show over 5,000 distinct CDR3 sequences, around 31% seen once. The specimen sequenced was naive CD4+ T cells sorted from a lymph node. Subset defined: naive CD4+ T cells, CD4+CD45RA+CD25-. The TCR originated in a female donor with breast cancer.

CDR3 region: CASSSRGGPNEQYS. Here the CDR3 DNA reads TGTGCCAGCAGCTCCCGTGGGGGACCCAACGAGCAGTACTCC. The chain couples TRBV7-6 to TRBJ2-7; either TRBD1 or TRBD2 may supply D (5 bases each). The germline V and J ends were trimmed by 4 bases and 5 bases, with 15 bases remaining between them. Germline V CDR1 and CDR2: SGHVS, FNYEAQ. This CDR3 contains 14 residues.